This T cell receptor (beta chain) emerged from a study of blood T cell repertoires in COVID-19. The overall study: Material from acute and convalescent COVID-19 was sourced from the United States, Italy and Spain. Nucleic acid was either cDNA or gDNA, and it came from T cells, B-cell-depleted T cells, or PBMCs.

This CDR3 is 15 amino acids long. Trimming took 6 bases from V and 7 from J; bases not matched to a gene: 8. The germline V gene has CDR1 MNHEY and CDR2 SVGAGI. Original processing notes: Reference gene primer amplification gave nucleated cell count estimates. Some clones are missing from TCRdb's copy, which holds only in-frame ones; the method was immunoSEQ multiplex PCR. V and J calls and clone size are those listed in that table; D and trimming were worked out from the DNA. The top ten clones hold about 9.4% of a sample with some 90,000 clones, 75% to 90% of them seen once. This rearrangement joins TRBV6-5 to TRBJ2-1, with 11 bases aligning to TRBD2. The sequenced material came from peripheral blood. This sequence originates from a woman aged 70-85 years with acute or convalescent COVID-19. CDR3 bases: TGTGCCAGCAGACGGGAGGGACTAGCGGTAAATGAGCAGTTCTTC. Its protein is CASRREGLAVNEQFF.